These 5 T cell receptor beta chains came from one sample sequenced in a study of blood T cells in healthy people across ages. A second PCR of about 7 to 12 cycles used a sample-barcoded 5' primer and a J-beta primer mix. TCRdb reanalysed the 5' RACE reads using MiXCR and keeps one entry per CDR3 protein. Of some 710,000 distinct CDR3 sequences listed, 46% were seen once; the top ten hold roughly 20%. What was sequenced was blood. The receptors here all came from an elderly man in good health.

This clonotype was recorded a few times. This chain uses TRBV9 with TRBJ2-7; TRBD1 matches 7 bases. CDR1 and CDR2 from the germline V gene are SGDLS and YYNGEE. The junction had 6 bases not matched to a gene; V was cut back by 2 bases and J by 4 bases. The CDR3 contains 14 residues. CDR3: CASSVTQGTYEQYF. The CDR3 nucleotides read TGTGCCAGCAGCGTCACACAGGGGACATACGAGCAGTACTTC.

The J gene is TRBJ2-1, the V gene TRBV10-3; D call uncertain. The CDR3 has 12 residues. The V and J ends lost 4 bases and 7 bases respectively, with 8 bases between them. Germline loops: CDR1 ENHRY, CDR2 SYGVKD. The CDR3 bases are TGTGCCATCAGTGCGTCAGGTAATGAGCAGTTCTTC. Translation gives CAISASGNEQFF.

The chain recombines TRBV6-2 or TRBV6-3 with TRBJ2-1; possible D gene TRBD1, 5 bases. The germline gives CDR1 MNHEY, CDR2 SVGEGT. This CDR3 contains 11 residues. Between the trimmed V and J ends, which lost 10 bases and 4 bases, there was a span of 8 bases. This chain's CDR3 is CATRQYNEQFF. The CDR3 nucleotides read TGTGCCACCAGACAGTACAATGAGCAGTTCTTC.

This chain uses TRBV20-1 with TRBJ2-1, with 8 positions matching TRBD2. V was clipped by 1 base and J by 7 bases; unmatched bases: 9. Germline values: CDR1 DFQATT, CDR2 SNEGSKA (reference sequence). The CDR3 consists of 15 residues. CDR3 coding DNA: TGCAGTGCTAGAGTGGGCGGGAGGTGGGTTAATGAGCAGTTCTTC. Its translation is CSARVGGRWVNEQFF.

This clonotype has just a few counts. V gene TRBV29-1 combines with J gene TRBJ1-3, with D possibly being TRBD1 (5 bases). The CDR3 covers 17 residues. Germline V gene lookup returns CDR1 SQVTM and CDR2 ANQGSEA. V was pared by 6 bases and J by 8 bases, with 29 bases between. In DNA form, the CDR3 reads TGCAGCGTCGGGGACGGAAGGGCTCTCTCAACGGGTGACACCATATATTTT. Its translation: CSVGDGRALSTGDTIYF.